These 24 T cell receptor beta chains were sequenced from one sample in a study of CD8+ T cells in alopecia areata (dated by TCRdb to 2017 to 2018). The protocol used for the library was the immunoSEQ multiplex PCR assay. For TCR sequencing, RNA was extracted from every sample and reverse transcribed into cDNA to serve as template. Drawn from immuneACCESS, this table holds only the in-frame rearrangements with V and J called that TCRdb kept. Clones are partly lost; checked studies trace under half to an unresolved V gene and leave the rest unexplained. Counted in this sample were under 65,000 clones; around 47% of them appeared once. The top ten clones comprise roughly 51% of the sample. Sample: NKG2D-low CD8+ T cells sorted from blood. In the paper's terms, the cell subset or site label means: sorted CD8+ NKG2D-low blood T cells. The receptors were gathered from a human donor with alopecia areata.

Notes on this clone: A read error may produce the germline difference seen at one junction end. The genes are TRBV2 and TRBJ2-7; D ambiguous. The germline CDR1 and CDR2 sequences are SNHLY and FYNNEI. This CDR3 has 11 residues. The CDR3 sequence: CASVDSSEQYF. As DNA, the CDR3 is TGTGCCAGCGTTGACTCCTCCGAGCAGTACTTC.

This clone turned up a few times. This chain connects TRBV19 to TRBJ2-1; D perhaps matches TRBD2 (6 bases). V was shortened by 6 bases and J by 4 bases, with 13 bases between the two germline ends. Looked up from germline, CDR1 is LNHDA and CDR2 is SQIVND (reference sequence). This CDR3 comprises 14 residues. Here the CDR3 DNA reads TGTGCCAGTAGCCTGGCAAGCGGGTACAATGAGCAGTTCTTC. Encoded protein: CASSLASGYNEQFF.

The chain recombines TRBV5-6 with TRBJ2-7, with 8 bases matching TRBD2. The CDR3 loop spans 16 amino acids. V dropped 2 bases and J dropped 0; count of bases not matched to a gene: 7. CDR1 and CDR2 from the germline V gene are SGHDT and YYEEEE. CDR3 sequence: CASSFGRGGSSYEQYF. The CDR3 region has the DNA TGTGCCAGCAGCTTTGGACGGGGGGGAAGCTCCTACGAGCAGTACTTC.

This clone was seen just once. The chain couples TRBV28 to TRBJ2-5; 8 bases are a match to TRBD1. The CDR3 covers 17 residues. Per the germline V gene, CDR1 is MDHEN and CDR2 is SYDVKM. V was clipped by 3 bases and J by 5 bases; unmatched bases: 14. CDR3 nucleotide sequence: TGTGCCAGCAGTTTCCCTATGGGACAGGTATCTCGGGAGACCCAGTACTTC. It encodes CASSFPMGQVSRETQYF.

This clone was counted between two and nine times. The rearrangement uses TRBV7-9 and TRBJ2-1; D perhaps matches TRBD1 (6 bases). The V gene's germline CDR1 is SEHNR and CDR2 FQNEAQ (reference sequence). Trimming left V 6 bases short and J 7 bases short, with 13 bases between. This CDR3 comprises 13 residues. The CDR3: CASSPSRGNEQFF. DNA for the CDR3: TGTGCCAGCAGTCCTTCTAGGGGGAATGAGCAGTTCTTC. The full variable domain, rest sourced from reference TRBV7-9 and TRBJ2-1, is DTGVSQNPRHKITKRGQNVTFRCDPISEHNRLYWYRQTLGQGPEFLTYFQNEAQLEKSRLLSDRFSAERPKGSFSTLEIQRTEQGDSAMYLCASSPSRGNEQFFGPGTRLTVL.

In DNA form, the CDR3 reads TGTGCCAGCAGCGTCTACGGGGGTTCCCAAGAGACCCAGTACTTC. Its translation is CASSVYGGSQETQYF. V usage is TRBV9 and J usage is TRBJ2-5, with D possibly TRBD2 on 6 matching bases. Germline values: CDR1 SGDLS, CDR2 YYNGEE. V was shortened by 2 bases and J by 1 base, with 12 bases between the two germline ends. CDR3 length: 15 amino acids.

This clone was picked up a small number of times. V usage is TRBV19 and J usage is TRBJ2-7; tentative D call: TRBD1 (6 bases). Germline CDR1 LNHDA, CDR2 SQIVND (reference sequence). The V end lost 7 bases, the J end lost 2 bases, and 18 bases lay between the germline ends. The CDR3 is 15 amino acids. This CDR3 is CASTIQGIRTYEQYF. Here the CDR3 DNA reads TGTGCCAGTACCATACAGGGAATCAGGACCTACGAGCAGTACTTC.

This sequence joins TRBV9 and TRBJ2-1, with D tentatively TRBD2 (5 bases). This CDR3 has 13 residues. V dropped 1 base and J dropped 4 bases, with 6 bases sitting between them. The germline CDR1 and CDR2 sequences are SGDLS and YYNGEE. In nucleotides, the CDR3 is TGTGCCAGCAGCGTATGGGAGTACAATGAGCAGTTCTTC. Protein: CASSVWEYNEQFF.

The chain uses TRBV5-1 and TRBJ2-7; 9 positions match TRBD2. Germline loops: CDR1 SGHRS, CDR2 YFSETQ. With V trimmed by 2 bases and J by 6 bases, 9 bases remained unmatched. The CDR3 is 15 amino acids. CDR3 nucleotides: TGCGCCAGCAGCTTCATAGCGGGAGCGGGAGGCGAGCAGTACTTC. Protein: CASSFIAGAGGEQYF.

V gene TRBV7-9 combines with J gene TRBJ2-5; D is uncertain. Germline values: CDR1 SEHNR, CDR2 FQNEAQ (reference sequence). Trimming took off 1 base at V and 2 bases at J, with 8 bases between the two ends. The CDR3 length is 14 residues. DNA for the CDR3: TGTGCCAGCAGCTTAGAGGACCATCAAGAGACCCAGTACTTC. This codes for CASSLEDHQETQYF.

This clone appeared a few times. The chain couples TRBV2 to TRBJ2-5, with 11 bases fitting TRBD2. V shed 6 bases and J 3 bases; nucleotides not matched to a gene: 0. The CDR3 is 13 residues long. CDR1 and CDR2 (germline): SNHLY, FYNNEI. The CDR3 is CASRGLAEETQYF. The CDR3, as DNA: TGTGCCAGCAGGGGACTAGCGGAAGAGACCCAGTACTTC.

The chain employs TRBV29-1 and TRBJ2-3; 7 bases map to TRBD2. The trim removed 3 bases at V and 2 bases at J, leaving 2 bases unmatched. The CDR3 spans 13 residues. Per germline, CDR1 SQVTM and CDR2 ANQGSEA. CDR3 DNA sequence: TGCAGCGTTGACGGGGGGAACACAGATACGCAGTATTTT. The encoded protein is CSVDGGNTDTQYF.

This clone was seen at least ten times. The chain uses TRBV28 and TRBJ2-7; TRBD1 aligns across 7 bases. This CDR3 comprises 14 residues. CDR1 and CDR2 from the germline V gene are MDHEN and SYDVKM. Germline trimming cut 8 bases from V and 2 bases from J; bases unmatched to any gene: 9. CDR3: CASAPEGGPYEQYF. The CDR3 DNA is TGTGCCAGCGCACCGGAAGGGGGCCCCTACGAGCAGTACTTC.

This clone came up a few times. The rearrangement links TRBV29-1 to TRBJ1-2; D is ambiguous. Germline CDR1 and CDR2: SQVTM and ANQGSEA. CDR3 length equals 12 residues. V lost 3 bases and J lost 4, with 9 bases in between. DNA of the CDR3: TGCAGCGTTGACTACCCGGCCTATGGCTACACCTTC. Translated, it gives CSVDYPAYGYTF.

The chain couples TRBV7-9 to TRBJ2-1; tentative D call: TRBD1 (5 bases). The CDR3 contains 13 residues. CDR1 and CDR2 (germline): SEHNR, FQNEAQ (reference sequence). The germline V and J ends were trimmed by 2 bases and 5 bases, with 7 bases remaining between them. CDR3: CASSLSQDNEQFF. The CDR3 nucleotides are TGTGCCAGCAGCTTATCACAGGACAATGAGCAGTTCTTC. The full variable domain, its missing parts supplied by reference TRBV7-9 and TRBJ2-1, is DTGVSQNPRHKITKRGQNVTFRCDPISEHNRLYWYRQTLGQGPEFLTYFQNEAQLEKSRLLSDRFSAERPKGSFSTLEIQRTEQGDSAMYLCASSLSQDNEQFFGPGTRLTVL.

V and J are TRBV27 and TRBJ2-3, with D possibly TRBD2 on 6 matching bases. Between the trimmed V and J ends, which lost 2 bases and 2 bases, there was a span of 20 bases. Germline lookup yields CDR1 MNHEY and CDR2 SMNVEV (reference sequence). The CDR3 loop spans 18 amino acids. The CDR3 reads CASSLGIGQLAFTDTQYF. CDR3 coding DNA: TGTGCCAGCAGTTTAGGGATCGGGCAACTAGCCTTCACAGATACGCAGTATTTT.

This clone has just a few counts. This chain uses TRBV29-1 with TRBJ1-1; D remains ambiguous. The CDR3 has 12 residues. CDR1 and CDR2 (germline): SQVTM, ANQGSEA. Trimming left V 4 bases short and J 7 bases short, with 13 bases between. CDR3 sequence: CSVAGVGNEAFF. In DNA, the CDR3 is TGCAGCGTTGCCGGGGTAGGTAATGAAGCTTTCTTT.

The J gene is TRBJ2-2, the V gene TRBV7-9; D might be TRBD2 (6 bases). The V end was cut by 8 bases, the J end by 2 bases, with 15 bases between. The CDR3 has 15 amino acids. Germline V gene sequence: CDR1 SEHNR, CDR2 FQNEAQ (reference sequence). The CDR3 here is CASSQTGENTGELFF. CDR3 sequence (DNA): TGTGCCAGCTCCCAGACGGGGGAAAACACCGGGGAGCTGTTTTTT.

The rearrangement joins TRBV29-1 to TRBJ1-2; tentatively, D is TRBD1 (5 bases). The germline V gene has CDR1 SQVTM and CDR2 ANQGSEA. V was pared by 7 bases and J by 8 bases, with 20 bases between. The CDR3 runs 13 residues. CDR3 loop: CSADLVGVEGYTF. The CDR3 region has the DNA TGCAGCGCCGATCTCGTGGGGGTTGAGGGCTACACCTTC.

The V call is TRBV27, the J call TRBJ2-1; 7 bases fit TRBD1. Per the germline V gene, CDR1 is MNHEY and CDR2 is SMNVEV (reference sequence). The CDR3 extends over 14 amino acids. V shed 3 bases, J shed 3 bases, and the junction held 2 bases outside the gene matches. CDR3 DNA: TGTGCCAGCAGTTTTCCAGGGGGCTACAATGAGCAGTTCTTC. The encoded protein is CASSFPGGYNEQFF.

The CDR3 region is CASSPKGGLESYEQYF. CDR3 DNA sequence: TGTGCCAGCTCACCAAAGGGAGGCTTAGAGAGCTACGAGCAGTACTTC. The J gene is TRBJ2-7, the V gene TRBV18; D perhaps matches TRBD2 (6 bases). CDR3 size: 16 residues. Germline lookup yields CDR1 KGHSH and CDR2 LQKENI. V was trimmed by 2 bases and J by 3 bases, leaving 17 bases between them.

There are a few counts of this clone. This sequence joins TRBV19 and TRBJ2-7; 9 bases are a match to TRBD1. Germline CDR1 is LNHDA and CDR2 is SQIVND (reference sequence). Trimming cost V 5 bases and J 3 bases; bases outside gene matches: 8. This CDR3 comprises 15 residues. CDR3 coding DNA: TGTGCCAGTAGTCCCGGGACGGGACAGGGCTACGAGCAGTACTTC. Encoded protein: CASSPGTGQGYEQYF.

This clone was counted only a few times. The genes are TRBV5-6 and TRBJ2-7; D remains unclear. V lost 1 base and J lost 3, with 8 bases in between. The germline CDR1 and CDR2 sequences are SGHDT and YYEEEE. There are 13 residues in the CDR3. The CDR3 DNA reads TGTGCCAGCAGCTTGATGTGGGGCTACGAGCAGTACTTC. Translating gives CASSLMWGYEQYF. The full variable domain, with the rest looked up from reference TRBV5-6 and TRBJ2-7, is DAGVTQSPTHLIKTRGQQVTLRCSPKSGHDTVSWYQQALGQGPQFIFQYYEEEERQRGNFPDRFSGHQFPNYSSELNVNALLLGDSALYLCASSLMWGYEQYFGPGTRLTVT.

This clone was detected a few times. This chain uses TRBV29-1 with TRBJ2-7; TRBD2 matches 10 bases. CDR3 length: 13 residues. Unmatched junction bases numbered 5, after V lost 5 bases and J lost 4 bases. Germline V gene sequence: CDR1 SQVTM, CDR2 ANQGSEA. CDR3 region: CSVFTSGVYEQYF. CDR3 bases: TGCAGCGTTTTCACTAGCGGGGTTTACGAGCAGTACTTC.